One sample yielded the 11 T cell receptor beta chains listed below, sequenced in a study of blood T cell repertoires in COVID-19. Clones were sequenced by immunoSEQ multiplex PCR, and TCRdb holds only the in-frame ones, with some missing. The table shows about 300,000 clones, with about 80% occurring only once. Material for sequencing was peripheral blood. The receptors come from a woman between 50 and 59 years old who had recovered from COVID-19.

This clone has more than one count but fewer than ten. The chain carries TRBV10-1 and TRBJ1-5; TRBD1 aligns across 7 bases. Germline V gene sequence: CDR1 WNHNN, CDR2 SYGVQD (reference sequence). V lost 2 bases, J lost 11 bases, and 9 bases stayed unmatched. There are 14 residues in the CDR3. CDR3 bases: TGCGCCAGCAGTGAGAAGAAGGGGGCCCCAGCCCAGCATTTT. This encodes CASSEKKGAPAQHF.

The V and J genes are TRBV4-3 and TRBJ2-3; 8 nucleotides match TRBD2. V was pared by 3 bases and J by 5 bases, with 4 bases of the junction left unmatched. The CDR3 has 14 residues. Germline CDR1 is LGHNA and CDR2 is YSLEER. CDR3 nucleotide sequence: TGCGCCAGCAGCCAGAGCGGGGGCCAAGATACGCAGTATTTT. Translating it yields CASSQSGGQDTQYF.

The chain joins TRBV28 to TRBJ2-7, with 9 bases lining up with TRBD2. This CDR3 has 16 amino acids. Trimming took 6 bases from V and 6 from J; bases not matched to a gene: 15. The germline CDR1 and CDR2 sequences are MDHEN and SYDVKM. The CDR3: CASSSLSGGKPGEQYF. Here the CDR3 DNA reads TGTGCCAGCAGCTCTCTTAGCGGGGGTAAACCGGGCGAGCAGTACTTC.

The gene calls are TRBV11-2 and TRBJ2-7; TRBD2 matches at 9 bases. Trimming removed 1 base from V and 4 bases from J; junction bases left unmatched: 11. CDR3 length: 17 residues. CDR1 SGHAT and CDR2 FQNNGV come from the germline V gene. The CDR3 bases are TGTGCCAGCAGCTTAGCTCCGCCGACTAGCGGAAATTACGAGCAGTACTTC. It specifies CASSLAPPTSGNYEQYF.

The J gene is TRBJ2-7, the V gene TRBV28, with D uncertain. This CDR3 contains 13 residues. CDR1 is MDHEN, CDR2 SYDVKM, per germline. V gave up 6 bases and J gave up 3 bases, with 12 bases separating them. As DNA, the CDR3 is TGTGCCAGCAGAGCCGACACAGTCTACGAGCAGTACTTC. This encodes CASRADTVYEQYF. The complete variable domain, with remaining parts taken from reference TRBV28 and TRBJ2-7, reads DVKVTQSSRYLVKRTGEKVFLECVQDMDHENMFWYRQDPGLGLRLIYFSYDVKMKEKGDIPEGYSVSREKKERFSLILESASTNQTSMYLCASRADTVYEQYFGPGTRLTVT.

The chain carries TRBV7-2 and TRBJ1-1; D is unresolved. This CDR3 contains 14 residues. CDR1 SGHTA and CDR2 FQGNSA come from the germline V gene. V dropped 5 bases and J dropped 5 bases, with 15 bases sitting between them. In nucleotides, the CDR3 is TGTGCCAGCAGCGGACTTAGAACCGGGACTGAAGCTTTCTTT. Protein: CASSGLRTGTEAFF.

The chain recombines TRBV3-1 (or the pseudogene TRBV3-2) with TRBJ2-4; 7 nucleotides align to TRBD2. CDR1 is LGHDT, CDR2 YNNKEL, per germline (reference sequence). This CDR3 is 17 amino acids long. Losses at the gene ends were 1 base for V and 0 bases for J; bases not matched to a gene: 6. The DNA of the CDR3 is TGTGCCAGCAGCCAAGTCGGACTAGGTGAAGCCAAAAACATTCAGTACTTC. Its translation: CASSQVGLGEAKNIQYF.

DNA for the CDR3: TGTGCAGGGGGAGCTAACTATGGCTACACCTTC. Protein sequence: CAGGANYGYTF. V is TRBV28 and J is TRBJ1-2; perhaps TRBD1 as D (6 bases). CDR3 length equals 11 residues. Germline V lookup: CDR1 MDHEN, CDR2 SYDVKM.

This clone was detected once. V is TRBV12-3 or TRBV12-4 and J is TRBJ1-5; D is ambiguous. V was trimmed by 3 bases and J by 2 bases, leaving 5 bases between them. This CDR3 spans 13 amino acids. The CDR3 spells CASSFQGNQPQHF. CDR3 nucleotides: TGTGCCAGCAGTTTCCAGGGCAATCAGCCCCAGCATTTT.

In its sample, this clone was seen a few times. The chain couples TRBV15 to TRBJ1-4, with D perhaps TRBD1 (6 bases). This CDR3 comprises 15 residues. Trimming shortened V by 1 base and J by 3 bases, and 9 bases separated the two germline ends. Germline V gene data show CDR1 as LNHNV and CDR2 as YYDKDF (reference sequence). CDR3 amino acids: CATSRVGGANEKLFF. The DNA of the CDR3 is TGTGCCACCAGCAGAGTTGGGGGCGCTAATGAAAAACTGTTTTTT.

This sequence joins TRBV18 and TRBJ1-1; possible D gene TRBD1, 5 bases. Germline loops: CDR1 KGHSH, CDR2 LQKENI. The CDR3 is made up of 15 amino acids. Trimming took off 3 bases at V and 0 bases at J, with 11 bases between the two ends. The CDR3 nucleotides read TGTGCCAGCTCACCCCAGGGACTGATGAACACTGAAGCTTTCTTT. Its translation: CASSPQGLMNTEAFF.